Listed below are T cell receptor beta chains from one sample, sequenced in a study of shared clonotypes between healthy human individuals. Libraries were prepared by immunoSEQ multiplex PCR; TCRdb keeps only in-frame clonotypes and omits some of them. In the table there are millions of clones, roughly 93% of which are singletons. The source material was naive CD4+ T cells from PBMCs. The receptors originated from a man younger than 35 in good health. Some clones in this sample may be carry-over from other donors' samples. The CDR3 runs from the conserved cysteine through the conserved F or W. D genes are given only for firm matches. Not every row has a clone size; where given, it reads once, few, many or a size class.

j_gene,d_gene,abundance,v_gene,CDR3nt,CDR3aa
TRBJ2-1,TRBD2,.,TRBV6-4,TGTGCCAGCAGTGACTCCACTAGCGGGGATAATGAGCAGTTCTTC,CASSDSTSGDNEQFF
TRBJ2-1,TRBD2,.,TRBV6-5,TGTGCCAGCAGTTACTTAGCGGGAGAGTATAATGAGCAGTTCTTC,CASSYLAGEYNEQFF
TRBJ1-1,.,.,TRBV10-3,TGTGCCATCAGTGATATGGGTTCCAACACTGAAGCTTTCTTT,CAISDMGSNTEAFF
TRBJ2-2,TRBD2,.,TRBV2,TGTGCCAGCAGTGAGATGGGAGGGGTCGCCCTCGCCGGGGAGCTGTTTTTT,CASSEMGGVALAGELFF
TRBJ2-3,.,.,TRBV19,TGTGCCAGTAGTATGTTTGGGGCAGGGTCACGAAGGGATACGCAGTATTTT,CASSMFGAGSRRDTQYF
TRBJ1-1,.,.,TRBV28,TGTGCCAGCAGTCCGACCTCGGGACACGTGGCTTTCTTT,CASSPTSGHVAFF
TRBJ2-3,.,.,TRBV5-1,TGCGCCAGCAGCCTAAGCACAGATACGCAGTATTTT,CASSLSTDTQYF
TRBJ1-5,TRBD1,.,TRBV28,TGTGCCAGCAGTACTTACAGGGGACGCAATCAGCCCCAGCATTTT,CASSTYRGRNQPQHF
TRBJ1-2,TRBD1,.,TRBV7-3,TGTGCCAGCAGCCCGACAGGGGCGGCAGGCTACACCTTC,CASSPTGAAGYTF
TRBJ1-2,.,once,TRBV5-6,TGTGCCAGCAGCTTACGGGGCTTCTATGGCTACACCTTC,CASSLRGFYGYTF
TRBJ2-3,.,.,TRBV7-9,TGTGCCAGCAGCCCCCCGGTAGATACGCAGTATTTT,CASSPPVDTQYF
TRBJ2-3,.,.,TRBV9,TGTGCCAGCAGCTCCGGGACTGGCAAAGATACGCAGTATTTT,CASSSGTGKDTQYF
TRBJ2-5,.,.,TRBV18,TGTGCCAGCTCACCACTCAGCGGGCAAGAGACCCAGTACTTC,CASSPLSGQETQYF
TRBJ2-7,TRBD1,.,TRBV5-7,TGTGCCAGCAGCATCGACAGGGAGAGCTCCTACGAGCAGTACTTC,CASSIDRESSYEQYF
TRBJ2-7,TRBD2,once,TRBV6-5,TGTGCCACAACCCGGGGGGGGTCCTACGAGCAGTACTTC,CATTRGGSYEQYF
TRBJ2-7,.,.,TRBV6-6,TGTGCCAGCAGTGCTAGGACAGTTGGTTCCTACGAGCAGTACTTC,CASSARTVGSYEQYF
TRBJ2-1,TRBD2,.,TRBV4-2,TGTGCCAGCAGTGCGGTCGGCCTAGCGGGGGGAGGGGAGCAGTTCTTC,CASSAVGLAGGGEQFF
TRBJ2-2,TRBD2,.,TRBV19,TGTGCCAGTAGTCGCGGGGGTAGACACACCGGGGAGCTGTTTTTT,CASSRGGRHTGELFF
TRBJ2-1,.,once,TRBV18,TGTGCCAGCTGTTCGGCAGGGGCGGCCTCCTACAATGAGCAGTTCTTC,CASCSAGAASYNEQFF
TRBJ2-2,.,.,TRBV30,TGTGCCTGGCACCCCGGGGTCACCGGGGAGCTGTTTTTT,CAWHPGVTGELFF
TRBJ1-5,TRBD1,.,TRBV27,TGTGCCAGCAGTTCACCCGGGACAGGTAATCAGCCCCAGCATTTT,CASSSPGTGNQPQHF
TRBJ1-2,.,.,TRBV5-6,TGTGCCAGCAGCTGGGTGCAGGGGCTCTATGGCTACACCTTC,CASSWVQGLYGYTF
TRBJ2-7,.,.,TRBV9,TGTGCCAGCAGCGTAGGAGGGACTCCCACCTACGAGCAGTACTTC,CASSVGGTPTYEQYF
TRBJ1-1,TRBD1,.,TRBV7-3,TGTGCCAGCAGCTCCGGGACAGGGGACACTGAAGCTTTCTTT,CASSSGTGDTEAFF
TRBJ2-7,.,.,TRBV6-1,TGTGCCAGCAGTGAACCCGGATCCTCCTACGAGCAGTACTTC,CASSEPGSSYEQYF
TRBJ1-4,.,.,TRBV28,TGTGCCAGCAGTTCACCCACGGGGGGCACTAATGAAAAACTGTTTTTT,CASSSPTGGTNEKLFF
TRBJ2-3,.,once,TRBV2,TGTGCCAGCGAAGGGGCCGGGACGGACCTTTTTCGGTCGTATTTT,CASEGAGTDLFRSYF
TRBJ1-3,TRBD1,.,TRBV27,TGTGCCAGCAGTCGGACAGGGACCGCCTTCTCTGGAAACACCATATATTTT,CASSRTGTAFSGNTIYF
TRBJ1-1,.,.,TRBV7-3,TGTGCCAGCAGCTTATTACAGAACACTGAAGCTTTCTTT,CASSLLQNTEAFF
TRBJ2-5,TRBD1,.,TRBV12-5,TGTGCTAGTGGTTTGGGACGTGGGACAGGCCAAGAGACCCAGTACTTC,CASGLGRGTGQETQYF
TRBJ2-3,TRBD2,.,TRBV10-2,TGCGCCAGCAGTGCCTCCGGGACTAGCGGGGTCCGGGATACGCAGTATTTT,CASSASGTSGVRDTQYF
TRBJ1-4,.,.,TRBV28,TGTGCCAGCAGTTTTTTTTTCTCTGGGGGCCCCGCACGGGAAAAACTGTTTTTT,CASSFFFSGGPAREKLFF